This is a list of T cell receptor beta chains from one sample in a study of regulatory T cells in long-lasting Graves disease. TCRdb fed the multiplex PCR reads into MiXCR, producing one record per CDR3 protein. Among 500,000 to 700,000 distinct CDR3 sequences listed, roughly 15% were seen once. The same specimen was also included in a second study, on T cells in Graves' hyperthyroidism and ophthalmopathy.

The sequenced sample was peripheral blood mononuclear cells (PBMCs), obtained at new diagnosis, from a patient treated with antithyroid drugs. The receptors derive from a woman in her twenties or thirties with Graves disease. Both conserved end residues are part of each CDR3. A D gene is named only where the DNA matches it firmly. The size field is filled for only some rows; it gives once, few, many or a size class.

J gene: TRBJ2-3; V gene: TRBV9; D gene: NA; clone size: few; CDR3 DNA: TGTGCCAGCAGCGTATCGGGCACAGATACGCAGTATTTT; CDR3 protein: CASSVSGTDTQYF
J gene: TRBJ2-5; V gene: TRBV2; D gene: NA; clone size: NA; CDR3 DNA: TGTGCCAGCAGTGAAGGGGTGACGGGAGAGACCCAGTACTTC; CDR3 protein: CASSEGVTGETQYF
J gene: TRBJ1-4; V gene: TRBV19; D gene: NA; clone size: few; CDR3 DNA: TGTGCCAGCCACGGGCGGGCTAATGAAAAACTGTTTTTT; CDR3 protein: CASHGRANEKLFF
J gene: TRBJ2-2; V gene: TRBV7-6; D gene: TRBD1; clone size: NA; CDR3 DNA: TGTGCCAGCAGCGAAAGGGGACAGATGAACACCGGGGAGCTGTTTTTT; CDR3 protein: CASSERGQMNTGELFF
J gene: TRBJ1-5; V gene: TRBV2; D gene: NA; clone size: few; CDR3 DNA: TGTGCCAGCAGCCAGGGGAGCGATCAGCCCCAGCATTTT; CDR3 protein: CASSQGSDQPQHF
J gene: TRBJ1-5; V gene: TRBV19; D gene: TRBD1; clone size: many; CDR3 DNA: TGTGCCAGTAGTAAGACCGGGACAGGGGTCTTGCCCCAGCATTTT; CDR3 protein: CASSKTGTGVLPQHF
J gene: TRBJ2-3; V gene: TRBV6-2/TRBV6-3; D gene: TRBD2; clone size: once; CDR3 DNA: TGTGCCAGCAGTTACACCCGCCCCGGGACTAGCGGAAGGACAGATACGCAGTATTTT; CDR3 protein: CASSYTRPGTSGRTDTQYF
J gene: TRBJ2-7; V gene: TRBV19; D gene: NA; clone size: few; CDR3 DNA: TGTGCCAGTAGTATATCTAACGACATCTACGAGCAGTACTTC; CDR3 protein: CASSISNDIYEQYF
J gene: TRBJ1-6; V gene: TRBV27; D gene: NA; clone size: NA; CDR3 DNA: TGTGCCAGCAGTACCCAGGGGACGCATAATTCACCCCTCCACTTT; CDR3 protein: CASSTQGTHNSPLHF
J gene: TRBJ2-2; V gene: TRBV19; D gene: NA; clone size: NA; CDR3 DNA: TGTGCCAGTTCACGAAGAAACCAAGTTGGCACCGGGGAGCTGTTTTTT; CDR3 protein: CASSRRNQVGTGELFF
J gene: TRBJ2-7; V gene: TRBV5-1; D gene: NA; clone size: NA; CDR3 DNA: TGCGCCAGCAGCTTGGATAGCGGAGCTACCTACGAGCAGTACTTC; CDR3 protein: CASSLDSGATYEQYF
J gene: TRBJ1-5; V gene: TRBV2; D gene: TRBD1; clone size: many; CDR3 DNA: TGTGCCAGCAAAAAAACCGCCTTACAGGGGAGCAATCAGCCCCAGCATTTT; CDR3 protein: CASKKTALQGSNQPQHF
J gene: TRBJ2-7; V gene: TRBV5-1; D gene: TRBD1; clone size: NA; CDR3 DNA: TGCGCCAGCAGCCTCCGGGACAGGGGTTCCTACGAGCAGTACTTC; CDR3 protein: CASSLRDRGSYEQYF
J gene: TRBJ1-3; V gene: TRBV7-2; D gene: NA; clone size: NA; CDR3 DNA: TGTGCCAGCAGCTTAGCTCCCACTCCGAACTCTGGAAACACCATATATTTT; CDR3 protein: CASSLAPTPNSGNTIYF
J gene: TRBJ1-4; V gene: TRBV9; D gene: NA; clone size: NA; CDR3 DNA: TGTGCCAGCAGCGTAGGTTCCGGTGCAACTAATGAAAAACTGTTTTTT; CDR3 protein: CASSVGSGATNEKLFF
J gene: TRBJ2-3; V gene: TRBV11-2; D gene: NA; clone size: many; CDR3 DNA: TGTGCCAGCAGCCCCCGGAGTTCCACAGATACGCAGTATTTT; CDR3 protein: CASSPRSSTDTQYF
J gene: TRBJ2-5; V gene: TRBV6-1; D gene: NA; clone size: many; CDR3 DNA: TGTGCCAGCAGTGTGACACCAGAGACCCAGTACTTC; CDR3 protein: CASSVTPETQYF
J gene: TRBJ1-5; V gene: TRBV7-2; D gene: NA; clone size: many; CDR3 DNA: TGTGCCAGCAGCTTAGGGAACAGGCATACCTTCGTAGAGCCCCAGCATTTT; CDR3 protein: CASSLGNRHTFVEPQHF
J gene: TRBJ1-1; V gene: TRBV10-3; D gene: NA; clone size: NA; CDR3 DNA: TGTGCCATCAGGACGGGATTTTCTGGGACTGAAGCTTTCTTT; CDR3 protein: CAIRTGFSGTEAFF
J gene: TRBJ2-7; V gene: TRBV5-1; D gene: TRBD2; clone size: few; CDR3 DNA: TGCGCCAGCAGCTTCGGACTAGCGGGAATGGGTGGGGTTTCCTACGAGCAGTACTTC; CDR3 protein: CASSFGLAGMGGVSYEQYF
J gene: TRBJ2-1; V gene: TRBV20-1; D gene: NA; clone size: few; CDR3 DNA: TGCAGTGCTAAGGATTACATGGGACACAATGAGCAGTTCTTC; CDR3 protein: CSAKDYMGHNEQFF
J gene: TRBJ1-1; V gene: TRBV11-2; D gene: NA; clone size: many; CDR3 DNA: TGTGCCAGCAGCTTATCGGCCGGCACTGAAGCTTTCTTT; CDR3 protein: CASSLSAGTEAFF
J gene: TRBJ1-3; V gene: TRBV7-9; D gene: NA; clone size: NA; CDR3 DNA: TGTGCCACCAAGATGGGAAACACCATATATTTT; CDR3 protein: CATKMGNTIYF